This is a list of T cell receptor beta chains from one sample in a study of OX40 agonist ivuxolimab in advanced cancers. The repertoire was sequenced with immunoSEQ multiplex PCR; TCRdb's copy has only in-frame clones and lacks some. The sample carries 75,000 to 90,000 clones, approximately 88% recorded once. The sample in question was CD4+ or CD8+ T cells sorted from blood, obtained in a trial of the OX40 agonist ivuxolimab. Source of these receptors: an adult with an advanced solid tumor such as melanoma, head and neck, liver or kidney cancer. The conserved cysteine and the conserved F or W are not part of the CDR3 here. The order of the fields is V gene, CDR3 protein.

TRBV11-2,ASSSVQGAYEQY
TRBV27,ASSLYSGANTGELF
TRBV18,ASSPNLAEAF
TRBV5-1,ASSLGPGGGIFQPQH
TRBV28,ASGTYWAAAEAF
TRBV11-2,ASSLDGRGVGTDTQY
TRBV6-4,ASNIYGTPGGNQPQH
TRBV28,ASRGGPTEAF
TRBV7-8,ASSLEHRQPQH
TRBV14,ASSVQKKGVQY
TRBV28,ASSSPSSYEQY
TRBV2,ATGGRDGEKLF
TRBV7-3,ASSLSGDEQF
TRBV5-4,ASSLAGDRGKTQY
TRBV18,ASSPSSRVYEQY
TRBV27,ASSQDRGSYYGYT
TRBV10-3,ATGQGQGQPQH
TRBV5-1,ASSMTAGFNTEAF
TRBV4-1,ASSQKTSYEQY
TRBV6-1,ASSWAGGTDTQY
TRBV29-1,SVERRVGEKLF
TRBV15,ATSRGGALGTEAF
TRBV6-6,ASRAGGDTGELF
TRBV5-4,ASSQEGAVGGQQF
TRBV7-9,ASSFDQGARNGYT
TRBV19,ASSPQGRNYGYT
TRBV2,ASNWGSWGETQY